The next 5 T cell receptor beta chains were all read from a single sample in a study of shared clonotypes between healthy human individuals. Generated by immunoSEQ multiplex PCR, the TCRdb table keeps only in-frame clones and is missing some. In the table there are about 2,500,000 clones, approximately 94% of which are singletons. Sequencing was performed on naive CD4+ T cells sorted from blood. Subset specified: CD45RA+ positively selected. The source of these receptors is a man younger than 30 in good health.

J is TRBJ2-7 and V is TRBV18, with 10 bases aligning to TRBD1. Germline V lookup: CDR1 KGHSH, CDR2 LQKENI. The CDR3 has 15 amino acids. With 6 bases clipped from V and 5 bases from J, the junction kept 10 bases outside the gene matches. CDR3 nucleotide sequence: TGTGCCAGCTCCTCGCAGGGACAGGGGATAGACGAGCAGTACTTC. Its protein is CASSSQGQGIDEQYF. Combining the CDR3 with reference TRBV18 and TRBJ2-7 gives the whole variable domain NAGVMQNPRHLVRRRGQEARLRCSPMKGHSHVYWYRQLPEEGLKFMVYLQKENIIDESGMPKERFSAEFPKEGPSILRIQQVVRGDSAAYFCASSSQGQGIDEQYFGPGTRLTVT.

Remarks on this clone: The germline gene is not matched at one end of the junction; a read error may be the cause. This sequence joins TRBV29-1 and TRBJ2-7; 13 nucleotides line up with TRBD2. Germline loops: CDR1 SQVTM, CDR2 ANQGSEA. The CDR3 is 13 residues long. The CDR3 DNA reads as TGCAGCGTAGAAGGACTAGCGGGAGAACGGCAGTACTTC. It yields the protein CSVEGLAGERQYF.

The CDR3 coding sequence is TGTGCCAGCAGTTATAGAGGGGATGACAACTATGGCTACACCTTC. Translation: CASSYRGDDNYGYTF. The J gene is TRBJ1-2, the V gene TRBV6-6, with a possible D match to TRBD1 (5 bases). The CDR3 extends over 15 amino acids. Trimming shortened V by 3 bases and J by 2 bases, and 13 bases separated the two germline ends. The V gene's germline CDR1 is MNHNY and CDR2 SVGAGI (reference sequence).

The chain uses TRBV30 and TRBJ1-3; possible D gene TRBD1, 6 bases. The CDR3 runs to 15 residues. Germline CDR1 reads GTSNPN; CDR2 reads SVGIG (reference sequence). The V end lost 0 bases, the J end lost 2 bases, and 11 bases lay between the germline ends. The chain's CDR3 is CAWSVQGTAGNTIYF. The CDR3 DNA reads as TGTGCCTGGAGTGTACAGGGAACGGCTGGAAACACCATATATTTT.

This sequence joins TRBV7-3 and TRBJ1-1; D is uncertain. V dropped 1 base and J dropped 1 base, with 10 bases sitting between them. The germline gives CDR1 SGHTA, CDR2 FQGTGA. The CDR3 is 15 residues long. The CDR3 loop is CASSLNPGGNTEAFF. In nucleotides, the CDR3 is TGTGCCAGCAGCTTAAACCCTGGCGGGAACACTGAAGCTTTCTTT.